Listed here are 10 T cell receptor beta chains from one sample, sequenced in a study of OX40 agonist ivuxolimab in advanced cancers. Repertoires were generated with immunoSEQ multiplex PCR, while TCRdb's copy carries only in-frame clones and drops some. The table shows some 20,000 clones, with 79% occurring only once. The material was CD4+ or CD8+ T cells sorted from blood, obtained in a trial of the OX40 agonist ivuxolimab. The receptors originated from an adult with an advanced solid tumor such as melanoma, head and neck, liver or kidney cancer.

The chain employs TRBV11-2 and TRBJ2-7, with D perhaps matching TRBD2 (5 bases). V was clipped by 0 bases and J by 3 bases, with 9 bases between them. This CDR3 is built from 14 residues. The germline V gene encodes CDR1 SGHAT and CDR2 FQNNGV. Here the CDR3 reads CASSLDRGSYEQYF. DNA for the CDR3: TGTGCCAGCAGCTTAGATCGAGGGAGCTACGAGCAGTACTTC.

The chain couples TRBV11-1 to TRBJ2-5; 10 nucleotides line up with TRBD2. CDR1 and CDR2 from the germline V gene are SGHAT and FQDESV (reference sequence). The CDR3 is 16 residues long. J was trimmed by 5 bases and V by 1 base; bases with no gene match: 7. CDR3 residues: CASSLDLGLATETQYF. In nucleotides, the CDR3 is TGTGCCAGCAGCTTAGATTTGGGACTAGCGACCGAGACCCAGTACTTC.

V usage is TRBV6-1 and J usage is TRBJ1-1; 7 bases fit TRBD1. V lost 5 bases, J lost 4 bases, and 7 bases stayed unmatched. Germline-derived CDR1 and CDR2 are MNHNS and SASEGT. This CDR3 is 14 amino acids long. The CDR3 nucleotides read TGTGCCAGCAGTCAGCCCTGGACAGGCACTGAAGCTTTCTTT. It is translated as CASSQPWTGTEAFF.

The gene calls are TRBV9 and TRBJ1-4; possibly TRBD1 for D (6 bases). With 2 bases removed from V and 6 bases from J, the gap between germline ends came to 14 bases. The length of the CDR3 is 15 residues. Germline V lookup: CDR1 SGDLS, CDR2 YYNGEE. The CDR3 bases are TGTGCCAGCAGCGTCCCAGGGGATGGCGATGAAAAACTGTTTTTT. It codes for CASSVPGDGDEKLFF.

The CDR3 nucleotides read TGTGCCAGCAGACCCCGGGCCCAGCGCGTCTACGAGCAGTACTTC. This encodes CASRPRAQRVYEQYF. The V call is TRBV7-2, the J call TRBJ2-7; D unresolved. Germline-derived CDR1 and CDR2 are SGHTA and FQGNSA. Trimming pared 6 bases from V and 3 bases from J, leaving 18 bases between. This CDR3 region has 15 residues.

The V gene is TRBV28, the J gene TRBJ2-5; 7 nucleotides line up with TRBD1. The CDR3 spans 12 residues. The V gene's germline CDR1 is MDHEN and CDR2 SYDVKM. Trimming cost V 3 bases and J 5 bases; bases outside gene matches: 0. Here the CDR3 DNA reads TGTGCCAGCAGTTTGACAGGGGAGACCCAGTACTTC. This gives the protein CASSLTGETQYF.

The CDR3 DNA is TGTGCCAGCAGTGAGCGGGGGGGCTCCTACAATGAGCAGTTCTTC. Protein sequence: CASSERGGSYNEQFF. The chain is built from TRBV6-4 and TRBJ2-1; 9 bases fit TRBD2. Germline-derived CDR1 and CDR2 are MRHNA and SNTAGT. The CDR3 runs to 15 residues. After removal of 3 bases from V and 0 bases from J, the junction contained 0 bases not matched to a gene.

This chain links TRBV30 with TRBJ1-1; D is unresolved. There are 12 residues in the CDR3. Germline CDR1 is GTSNPN and CDR2 is SVGIG (reference sequence). Trimming shortened V by 6 bases and J by 1 base, and 9 bases separated the two germline ends. CDR3 in amino acids: CACHSWNTEAFF. CDR3 DNA sequence: TGTGCCTGCCACAGTTGGAACACTGAAGCTTTCTTT.

This chain joins TRBV6-1 and TRBJ2-2; tentatively, D is TRBD2 (5 bases). The CDR3 has 15 residues. The V and J ends lost 7 bases and 7 bases respectively, with 19 bases between them. Germline V gene sequence: CDR1 MNHNS, CDR2 SASEGT. For the CDR3, the DNA is TGTGCCAGCATGGAAGTAGGACTGCGTCACGGGGAGCTGTTTTTT. The encoded protein is CASMEVGLRHGELFF.

The chain uses TRBV19 and TRBJ1-2; D may be TRBD1 (6 bases). The germline V gene encodes CDR1 LNHDA and CDR2 SQIVND (reference sequence). The CDR3 sequence is 13 residues long. V dropped 2 bases and J dropped 4 bases, with 8 bases sitting between them. CDR3 amino acids: CASSIQGIYGYTF. The CDR3 DNA sequence: TGTGCCAGTAGTATACAGGGGATCTATGGCTACACCTTC.